This T cell receptor beta chain was recorded in a study of blood T cell repertoires in COVID-19. During active infection, Seattle patients enrolled and were then monitored through disease. The CDR3 is 15 amino acids. Germline lookup yields CDR1 MDHEN and CDR2 SYDVKM. Trimming left V 6 bases short and J 1 base short, with 10 bases between. Sequencing used immunoSEQ multiplex PCR; TCRdb keeps in-frame clones, though not all of them. The sample has hundreds of thousands of clones; 70% to 90% are singletons. The sample consisted of peripheral blood. The genes are TRBV28 and TRBJ2-6; perhaps TRBD1 as D (5 bases). The receptor's source is a woman aged 30 to 39 with COVID-19, enrolled during active disease. The CDR3 DNA is TGTGCCAGCAGAGTCGGACAATCTGGGGCCAACGTCCTGACTTTC. Its translation is CASRVGQSGANVLTF.